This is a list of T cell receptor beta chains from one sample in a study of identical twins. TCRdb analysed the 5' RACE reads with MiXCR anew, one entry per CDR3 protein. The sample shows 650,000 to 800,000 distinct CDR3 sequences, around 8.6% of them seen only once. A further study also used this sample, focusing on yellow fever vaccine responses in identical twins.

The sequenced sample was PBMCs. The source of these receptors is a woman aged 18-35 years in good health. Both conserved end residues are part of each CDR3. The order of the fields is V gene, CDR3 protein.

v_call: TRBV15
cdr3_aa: CATSRDGLNTEAFF

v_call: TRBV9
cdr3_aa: CASSRRERLTDTQYF

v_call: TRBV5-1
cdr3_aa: CASRSRVVNTEAFF

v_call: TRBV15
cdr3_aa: CATSRYGTSGSMADTQYF

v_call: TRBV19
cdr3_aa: CASSIDKTGSLNTGELFF

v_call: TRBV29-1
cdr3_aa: CSVEGQTRTDTQYF

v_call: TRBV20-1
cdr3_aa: CSARNLAGGRNIQYF

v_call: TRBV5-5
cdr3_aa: CASSLRFSGVGTDTQYF

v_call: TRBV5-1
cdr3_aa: CASSLLRDKYEQYF

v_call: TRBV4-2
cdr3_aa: CASSQGSTLRSSYNEQFF

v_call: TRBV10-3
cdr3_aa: CAISESGDKGGSRGTQYF

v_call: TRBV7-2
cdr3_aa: CASSQSGRQGEQFF

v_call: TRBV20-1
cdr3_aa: CSARTGSLYEQYF

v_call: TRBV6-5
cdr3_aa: CASSSGTRLGGELFF

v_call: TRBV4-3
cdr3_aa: CASSQDALGRAFLDTQYF

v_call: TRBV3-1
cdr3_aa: CASSQRPGAGNIQYF

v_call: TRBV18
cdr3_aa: CASSRTGGVADTQYF

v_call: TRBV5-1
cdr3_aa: CASSLSGVTPQETQYF

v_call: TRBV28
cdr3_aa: CASSLAGAPNIQYF

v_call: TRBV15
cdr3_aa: CATARTSNTGELFF

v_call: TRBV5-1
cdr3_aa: CASSPGLLQSNEQFF

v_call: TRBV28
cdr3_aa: CASRMGMVPGELFF

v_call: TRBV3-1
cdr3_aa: CASSQELAQRYEQYF

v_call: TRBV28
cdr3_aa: CASLGSGGGGTDTQYF

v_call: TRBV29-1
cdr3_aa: CSGARGATGELFF

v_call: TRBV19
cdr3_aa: CASRIAGGPDEQFF

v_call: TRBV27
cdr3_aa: CASRGNPYEQYF

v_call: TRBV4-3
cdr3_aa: CASSQSRESSYNEQFF

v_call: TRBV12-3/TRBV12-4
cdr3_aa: CASSDVVAGEQFF

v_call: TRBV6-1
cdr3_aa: CASSERPGSSYEQYF

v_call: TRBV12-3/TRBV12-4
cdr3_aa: CASSPMGQGSYEQYF

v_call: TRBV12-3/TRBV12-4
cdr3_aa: CASSYTSGLARELFF

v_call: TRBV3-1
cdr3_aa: CASSQLGAEETQYF

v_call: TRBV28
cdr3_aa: CASSSLLAAYQETQYF

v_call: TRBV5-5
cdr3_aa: CAMGPEVIGELFF

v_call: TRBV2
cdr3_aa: CASSENWGHGELFF

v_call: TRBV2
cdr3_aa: CASRRGGANTEAFF

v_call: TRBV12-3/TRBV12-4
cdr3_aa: CASTRENQPQHF

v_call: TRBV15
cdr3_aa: CATSRDRGHEQYF

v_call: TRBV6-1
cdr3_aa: CASSPRRNSDTQYF

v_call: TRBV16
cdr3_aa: CASSQYPQGRNTF

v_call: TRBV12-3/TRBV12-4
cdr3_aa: CASSLGRLAGYNEQFF

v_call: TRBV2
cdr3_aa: CASSLTGKGVDTQYF

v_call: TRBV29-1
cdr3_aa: CSVERDRGRSDTQYF

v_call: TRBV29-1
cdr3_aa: CSVVPNTEAFF

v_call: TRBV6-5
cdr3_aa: CASSYAGPSFYEQYF

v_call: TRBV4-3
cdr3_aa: CASSPGTAAQETQYF

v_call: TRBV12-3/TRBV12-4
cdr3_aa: CASSLARDSTEQYF

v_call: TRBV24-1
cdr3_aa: CATSDLPLGGNEQFF

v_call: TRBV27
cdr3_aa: CASRPFLGAWNEQFF